The rows below give T cell receptor beta chains drawn from one sample of a study of blood T cell repertoires in COVID-19. Clones were sequenced by immunoSEQ multiplex PCR, and TCRdb holds only the in-frame ones, with some missing. The sample lists some 40,000 clones, around 73% occurring once. The sequenced sample consisted of peripheral blood. The source of these receptors is a man in his 70s with acute or convalescent COVID-19. CDR3s include the opening cysteine and the closing phenylalanine or tryptophan. D genes are given only for firm matches. Part of the rows lack a size; the others show once, few, many or a class for expanded clones.

clone size,CDR3 length,J gene,V gene,D gene,CDR3 protein,CDR3 DNA
.,16,TRBJ1-2,TRBV6-1,TRBD1,CASSEFPGGHNYGYTF,TGTGCCAGCAGTGAATTCCCAGGGGGACATAACTATGGCTACACCTTC
.,15,TRBJ1-4,TRBV6-5,TRBD1,CASSYGTVRTEKLFF,TGTGCCAGCAGTTACGGGACAGTAAGAACAGAAAAACTGTTTTTT
.,13,TRBJ1-2,TRBV6-5,.,CASSYFGYYGYTF,TGTGCCAGCAGTTACTTCGGTTACTATGGCTACACCTTC
.,19,TRBJ2-6,TRBV19,TRBD1,CASSITRRTGSSGANVLTF,TGTGCCAGTAGTATAACGAGGCGGACAGGTTCCTCTGGGGCCAACGTCCTGACTTTC
once,17,TRBJ2-3,TRBV21-1,.,CASSKWGMREATDTQYF,TGTGCCAGCAGCAAGTGGGGGATGCGGGAGGCCACAGATACGCAGTATTTT
.,17,TRBJ1-6,TRBV5-5,TRBD1,CASSLATGTAYNSPLHF,TGTGCCAGCAGCTTGGCGACAGGGACAGCCTATAATTCACCCCTCCACTTT
.,14,TRBJ2-5,TRBV6-2/TRBV6-3,.,CASSSWQVKETQYF,TGTGCCAGCAGTTCGTGGCAGGTCAAAGAGACCCAGTACTTC
.,14,TRBJ2-1,TRBV11-3,.,CASSLRGFYNEQFF,TGTGCCAGCAGCTTAAGAGGCTTCTACAATGAGCAGTTCTTC
.,18,TRBJ1-6,TRBV4-1,.,CASSQDFSKAAYNSPLHF,TGCGCCAGCAGCCAAGATTTCTCCAAGGCGGCGTATAATTCACCCCTCCACTTT
.,15,TRBJ2-7,TRBV19,.,CASSLGGASSYEQYF,TGTGCCAGTAGTCTTGGGGGGGCGAGCTCCTACGAGCAGTACTTC
.,15,TRBJ2-7,TRBV5-5,TRBD2,CASSLTGTSSYEQYF,TGTGCCAGCAGCCTTACAGGGACTAGCTCCTACGAGCAGTACTTC
few,17,TRBJ1-1,TRBV4-3,.,CASSQESSGVMNTEAFF,TGCGCCAGCAGCCAAGAGTCGTCAGGGGTGATGAACACTGAAGCTTTCTTT
once,16,TRBJ1-3,TRBV4-3,TRBD1,CASSRSGQSTGNTIYF,TGCGCCAGCAGCCGTTCGGGACAGAGCACTGGAAACACCATATATTTT
.,16,TRBJ1-4,TRBV2,TRBD1,CASSLTGQGTTEKLFF,TGTGCCAGCAGTCTAACCGGACAGGGAACAACTGAAAAACTGTTTTTT
.,13,TRBJ2-7,TRBV4-1,.,CASSQPGVYEQYF,TGCGCCAGCAGCCAACCGGGTGTCTACGAGCAGTACTTC
.,15,TRBJ2-1,TRBV4-3,.,CASSQDPQQDNEQFF,TGCGCCAGCAGCCAAGATCCACAACAGGACAATGAGCAGTTCTTC
.,17,TRBJ2-5,TRBV25-1,TRBD2,CASSDTLGGVWGETQYF,TGTGCCAGCAGTGACACTCTGGGGGGGGTTTGGGGCGAGACCCAGTACTTC
.,15,TRBJ2-1,TRBV19,TRBD1,CASSLGQGANNEQFF,TGTGCCAGTAGTTTAGGTCAGGGGGCTAACAATGAGCAGTTCTTC
.,19,TRBJ1-6,TRBV12-2,.,CASRLAQGLNSSYNSPLHF,TGTGCAAGTCGCTTAGCACAGGGCCTTAATAGCTCCTATAATTCACCCCTCCACTTT
.,14,TRBJ1-2,TRBV7-2,TRBD1,CASNERGGSYGYTF,TGTGCCAGCAACGAGAGAGGGGGCAGTTATGGCTACACCTTC
.,17,TRBJ2-5,TRBV10-3,.,CAISESIGSGTSKTQYF,TGTGCCATCAGTGAGTCGATAGGGTCCGGGACTTCAAAGACCCAGTACTTC
.,17,TRBJ1-4,TRBV19,TRBD1,CASSTNRRGQGSEKLFF,TGTGCCAGTAGTACGAATCGTCGCGGACAGGGGAGTGAAAAACTGTTTTTT
.,16,TRBJ2-3,TRBV25-1,TRBD2,CATELSSGRAKDTQYF,TGTGCCACCGAACTATCAAGCGGGAGGGCCAAGGATACGCAGTATTTT
few,15,TRBJ2-7,TRBV18,.,CASSPSTNPNYEQYF,TGTGCCAGCTCACCAAGCACGAACCCAAATTACGAGCAGTACTTC
.,15,TRBJ2-2,TRBV6-5,.,CASSLGGPNTGELFF,TGCGCCAGCAGTTTAGGGGGACCTAACACCGGGGAGCTGTTTTTT
few,12,TRBJ2-7,TRBV7-9,.,CASSLQTYEQYF,TGTGCCAGCAGCTTACAGACCTACGAGCAGTACTTC
.,15,TRBJ2-7,TRBV28,TRBD1,CASSSPGTAPYEQYF,TGTGCCAGCAGTTCCCCAGGGACAGCGCCCTACGAGCAGTACTTC
few,14,TRBJ1-1,TRBV5-1,.,CASSLGHKNTEAFF,TGCGCCAGCAGCTTGGGACACAAGAACACTGAAGCTTTCTTT
.,14,TRBJ1-5,TRBV3-1/TRBV3-2,.,CASSQGVSNQPQHF,TGTGCCAGCAGCCAAGGAGTGAGCAATCAGCCCCAGCATTTT
.,15,TRBJ2-3,TRBV6-5,TRBD2,CASSLLAFSTDTQYF,TGTGCCAGCAGTCTACTAGCGTTTAGCACAGATACGCAGTATTTT
.,15,TRBJ1-6,TRBV9,TRBD1,CASSASGQGNSPLHF,TGTGCCAGCAGCGCCTCTGGACAGGGTAATTCACCCCTCCACTTT
.,16,TRBJ1-4,TRBV28,.,CASSYIYGGGGEKLFF,TGTGCCAGCAGTTATATATACGGGGGAGGTGGTGAAAAACTGTTTTTT
.,15,TRBJ2-2,TRBV4-3,TRBD2,CASSQGTRNTGELFF,TGCGCCAGCAGCCAGGGGACTAGGAACACCGGGGAGCTGTTTTTT
.,14,TRBJ2-7,TRBV15,.,CATSRRGLSYEQYF,TGTGCCACCAGCAGGAGGGGGTTATCCTACGAGCAGTACTTC
.,22,TRBJ2-3,TRBV10-2,TRBD2,CASSEVVRELAGGEGRTDTQYF,TGCGCCAGCAGTGAAGTGGTGAGGGAGCTAGCGGGAGGAGAGGGACGTACAGATACGCAGTATTTT
.,14,TRBJ1-5,TRBV10-2,.,CASSGSGSNQPQHF,TGCGCCAGCAGTGGTTCAGGGAGCAATCAGCCCCAGCATTTT